The present T cell receptor (beta chain) was sequenced within a study of chemoradiotherapy in HPV16-positive cancers. Assay used: immunoSEQ multiplex PCR; TCRdb lists only in-frame clones, some missing. The table includes some 14,000 clones, around four fifths detected once. Germline V gene sequence: CDR1 SGDLS, CDR2 YYNGEE. The CDR3 sequence is 15 residues long. Trimming took off 4 bases at V and 0 bases at J, with 11 bases between the two ends. The table lists this clone with a count of one. The specimen was collected from a patient who underwent chemoradiotherapy. This clonotype was obtained from a human donor with HPV-associated anogenital cancer. This chain links TRBV9 with TRBJ1-3; D is uncertain. The CDR3 DNA sequence: TGTGCCAGCAGCCCCCCGGGAATCTCTGGAAACACCATATATTTT. Residues: CASSPPGISGNTIYF.